These T cell receptor beta chains were read from a single sample in a study of regulatory T cells in long-lasting Graves disease. TCRdb reprocessed the multiplex PCR reads with MiXCR, giving one entry per CDR3 protein. The data contain about 460,000 distinct CDR3 sequences, 22% of them singletons. Source: peripheral blood mononuclear cells (PBMCs), taken when the disease was refractory, from a patient treated with antithyroid drugs. Receptor source: a female donor with Graves disease. CDR3s include the opening cysteine and the closing phenylalanine or tryptophan. A D gene is named only where the DNA matches it firmly. Size values are once, few and many counts, or a class for expanded clones, and some rows have none.

J gene: TRBJ2-7; V gene: TRBV7-2; D gene: TRBD1; clone size: many; CDR3 protein: CASSRGQGVYEQYF; CDR3 DNA: TGTGCCAGCAGCCGGGGACAGGGCGTATACGAGCAGTACTTC
J gene: TRBJ2-5; V gene: TRBV20-1; D gene: TRBD2; clone size: NA; CDR3 protein: CSAEHGTSGETQYF; CDR3 DNA: TGCAGTGCCGAACACGGGACTAGCGGGGAGACCCAGTACTTC
J gene: TRBJ1-4; V gene: TRBV28; D gene: NA; clone size: many; CDR3 protein: CASRLPTNEKLFF; CDR3 DNA: TGTGCCAGCAGGCTTCCAACTAATGAAAAACTGTTTTTT
J gene: TRBJ2-7; V gene: TRBV7-2; D gene: NA; clone size: many; CDR3 protein: CASSLRGRYEQYF; CDR3 DNA: TGTGCCAGCAGCTTGCGGGGAAGGTACGAGCAGTACTTC
J gene: TRBJ2-7; V gene: TRBV15; D gene: NA; clone size: NA; CDR3 protein: CATSRADRGRYEQYF; CDR3 DNA: TGTGCCACCAGCAGAGCGGACCGGGGACGGTACGAGCAGTACTTC
J gene: TRBJ1-2; V gene: TRBV7-8; D gene: NA; clone size: many; CDR3 protein: CASSPQRFNNYGYTF; CDR3 DNA: TGTGCCAGCAGCCCCCAGCGGTTTAATAACTATGGCTACACCTTC
J gene: TRBJ1-1; V gene: TRBV28; D gene: NA; clone size: many; CDR3 protein: CPSGNTEAFF; CDR3 DNA: TGTCCCAGCGGTAACACTGAAGCTTTCTTT
J gene: TRBJ2-5; V gene: TRBV20-1; D gene: TRBD1; clone size: few; CDR3 protein: CSATQGTGGGETQYF; CDR3 DNA: TGCAGTGCTACCCAAGGGACAGGGGGCGGGGAGACCCAGTACTTC
J gene: TRBJ1-6; V gene: TRBV20-1; D gene: NA; clone size: NA; CDR3 protein: CSASRVNNSPLHF; CDR3 DNA: TGCAGTGCTAGTCGGGTGAACAATTCACCCCTCCACTTT
J gene: TRBJ1-2; V gene: TRBV12-3/TRBV12-4; D gene: NA; clone size: many; CDR3 protein: CASSFGGTKGYTF; CDR3 DNA: TGTGCCAGCAGTTTCGGGGGGACGAAAGGCTACACCTTC
J gene: TRBJ1-2; V gene: TRBV9; D gene: NA; clone size: NA; CDR3 protein: CASSVATYPNYGYTF; CDR3 DNA: TGTGCCAGCAGCGTAGCTACTTACCCCAACTATGGCTACACCTTC
J gene: TRBJ2-4; V gene: TRBV4-1; D gene: NA; clone size: NA; CDR3 protein: CASSQDASLTKNIQYF; CDR3 DNA: TGTGCCAGCAGCCAAGATGCCTCTCTGACCAAAAACATTCAGTACTTC
J gene: TRBJ2-5; V gene: TRBV5-1; D gene: NA; clone size: NA; CDR3 protein: CASSPIGSGLGETQYF; CDR3 DNA: TGCGCCAGCAGCCCCATCGGGTCTGGGCTGGGGGAGACCCAGTACTTC
J gene: TRBJ1-1; V gene: TRBV20-1; D gene: TRBD1; clone size: NA; CDR3 protein: CSARSTGANTEAFF; CDR3 DNA: TGCAGTGCTAGATCAACAGGGGCGAACACTGAAGCTTTCTTT
J gene: TRBJ2-7; V gene: TRBV6-1; D gene: NA; clone size: many; CDR3 protein: CASTRAAKGEQYF; CDR3 DNA: TGTGCCAGCACGCGGGCCGCGAAGGGGGAGCAGTACTTC
J gene: TRBJ2-7; V gene: TRBV2; D gene: TRBD1; clone size: NA; CDR3 protein: CASSLQGVWDEQYF; CDR3 DNA: TGTGCCAGCAGTCTCCAGGGGGTCTGGGACGAGCAGTACTTC
J gene: TRBJ2-2; V gene: TRBV30; D gene: NA; clone size: NA; CDR3 protein: CAWRLEANTGELFF; CDR3 DNA: TGTGCCTGGAGGCTCGAAGCGAACACCGGGGAGCTGTTTTTT
J gene: TRBJ1-4; V gene: TRBV30; D gene: TRBD1; clone size: few; CDR3 protein: CAWSTPGQEGRKLFF; CDR3 DNA: TGTGCCTGGAGTACACCGGGACAGGAGGGGAGAAAACTGTTTTTT
J gene: TRBJ1-2; V gene: TRBV20-1; D gene: NA; clone size: many; CDR3 protein: CSARDGEDYGYTF; CDR3 DNA: TGCAGTGCTAGAGATGGGGAAGACTATGGCTACACCTTC
J gene: TRBJ2-5; V gene: TRBV18; D gene: NA; clone size: many; CDR3 protein: CASSRSALEETQYF; CDR3 DNA: TGTGCCAGCTCACGCTCAGCCCTGGAAGAGACCCAGTACTTC
J gene: TRBJ2-2; V gene: TRBV5-4; D gene: NA; clone size: few; CDR3 protein: CASSSPQGGNTGELFF; CDR3 DNA: TGTGCCAGCAGCTCCCCACAGGGTGGGAACACCGGGGAGCTGTTTTTT
J gene: TRBJ1-2; V gene: TRBV3-1; D gene: NA; clone size: few; CDR3 protein: CASSQVFMVYGYTF; CDR3 DNA: TGTGCCAGCAGCCAAGTTTTTATGGTCTATGGCTACACCTTC
J gene: TRBJ2-1; V gene: TRBV15; D gene: TRBD2; clone size: few; CDR3 protein: CATSRDQASGNHNEQFF; CDR3 DNA: TGTGCCACCAGCAGAGATCAGGCTAGCGGGAATCACAATGAGCAGTTCTTC
J gene: TRBJ2-7; V gene: TRBV19; D gene: NA; clone size: few; CDR3 protein: CASSGGTGPSGEQYF; CDR3 DNA: TGTGCCAGTAGCGGGGGGACAGGTCCTTCGGGCGAGCAGTACTTC
J gene: TRBJ1-1; V gene: TRBV7-2; D gene: NA; clone size: many; CDR3 protein: CASSLVGPGAGTEAFF; CDR3 DNA: TGTGCCAGCAGCTTAGTTGGTCCAGGGGCGGGGACTGAAGCTTTCTTT
J gene: TRBJ1-1; V gene: TRBV30; D gene: NA; clone size: NA; CDR3 protein: CAYSGRVNTEAFF; CDR3 DNA: TGTGCCTACTCCGGGCGGGTGAACACTGAAGCTTTCTTT
J gene: TRBJ2-7; V gene: TRBV7-2; D gene: NA; clone size: many; CDR3 protein: CASSLGVGGYEQYF; CDR3 DNA: TGTGCCAGCAGCTTAGGAGTCGGGGGCTACGAGCAGTACTTC
J gene: TRBJ1-1; V gene: TRBV10-2; D gene: NA; clone size: many; CDR3 protein: CASRMGTEAFF; CDR3 DNA: TGCGCCAGCAGGATGGGCACTGAAGCTTTCTTT
J gene: TRBJ2-2; V gene: TRBV28; D gene: NA; clone size: many; CDR3 protein: CASNSGQYTGELFF; CDR3 DNA: TGTGCCAGCAATTCGGGGCAGTACACCGGGGAGCTGTTTTTT
J gene: TRBJ2-5; V gene: TRBV3-1; D gene: NA; clone size: many; CDR3 protein: CASSQDLSGVGNQYF; CDR3 DNA: TGTGCCAGCAGCCAAGATCTGTCAGGGGTCGGGAATCAGTACTTC
J gene: TRBJ2-7; V gene: TRBV28; D gene: NA; clone size: many; CDR3 protein: CASSLGSWSLGEQYF; CDR3 DNA: TGTGCCAGCAGTTTAGGTTCTTGGTCGCTAGGCGAGCAGTACTTC
J gene: TRBJ1-4; V gene: TRBV4-2; D gene: NA; clone size: once; CDR3 protein: CASSQALGTNEKLFF; CDR3 DNA: TGTGCCAGCAGCCAAGCTCTCGGAACTAATGAAAAACTGTTTTTT
J gene: TRBJ2-7; V gene: TRBV2; D gene: TRBD1; clone size: many; CDR3 protein: CASSELRDRALYEQYF; CDR3 DNA: TGTGCCAGCAGTGAACTTCGGGACAGGGCTCTCTACGAGCAGTACTTC
J gene: TRBJ1-1; V gene: TRBV19; D gene: NA; clone size: NA; CDR3 protein: CASRAEMNTEAFF; CDR3 DNA: TGTGCCAGTAGGGCAGAGATGAACACTGAAGCTTTCTTT
J gene: TRBJ1-1; V gene: TRBV6-2/TRBV6-3; D gene: TRBD1; clone size: NA; CDR3 protein: CASNTGGLFEAFF; CDR3 DNA: TGTGCCAGCAATACAGGGGGCTTGTTTGAAGCTTTCTTT
J gene: TRBJ2-2; V gene: TRBV11-3; D gene: NA; clone size: NA; CDR3 protein: CASSSRPGQGGGELFF; CDR3 DNA: TGTGCCAGCAGTTCGCGCCCAGGGCAGGGCGGCGGGGAGCTGTTTTTT
J gene: TRBJ1-6; V gene: TRBV7-2; D gene: NA; clone size: many; CDR3 protein: CASSFAQGSSPLHF; CDR3 DNA: TGTGCCAGCAGCTTTGCGCAGGGTAGCTCACCCCTCCACTTT
J gene: TRBJ2-7; V gene: TRBV20-1; D gene: TRBD2; clone size: few; CDR3 protein: CSASLGTKISYEQYF; CDR3 DNA: TGCAGTGCTAGTCTCGGGACTAAGATCTCCTACGAGCAGTACTTC
J gene: TRBJ1-1; V gene: TRBV11-2; D gene: NA; clone size: NA; CDR3 protein: CASSLDPGREDTETFF; CDR3 DNA: TGTGCCAGCAGCTTAGATCCGGGCAGGGAGGACACTGAAACTTTCTTT
J gene: TRBJ1-2; V gene: TRBV11-2; D gene: NA; clone size: few; CDR3 protein: CASSLAPSGTAGGYTF; CDR3 DNA: TGTGCCAGCAGCTTAGCTCCTTCCGGGACCGCGGGTGGCTACACCTTC
J gene: TRBJ1-2; V gene: TRBV12-3/TRBV12-4; D gene: TRBD1; clone size: NA; CDR3 protein: CASLAGQGSYGYTF; CDR3 DNA: TGTGCCAGCCTCGCGGGACAGGGTAGCTATGGCTACACCTTC
J gene: TRBJ2-7; V gene: TRBV28; D gene: TRBD2; clone size: many; CDR3 protein: CASSLGTSLTYEQYF; CDR3 DNA: TGTGCCAGCAGTTTGGGGACTAGCCTTACCTACGAGCAGTACTTC
J gene: TRBJ2-5; V gene: TRBV7-2; D gene: TRBD1; clone size: NA; CDR3 protein: CASSKEGQGQETQYF; CDR3 DNA: TGTGCCAGCAGCAAAGAGGGACAGGGCCAAGAGACCCAGTACTTC
J gene: TRBJ1-6; V gene: TRBV7-2; D gene: TRBD1; clone size: NA; CDR3 protein: CASSPQGAYNSPLHF; CDR3 DNA: TGTGCCAGCAGTCCACAGGGGGCATATAATTCACCCCTCCACTTT
J gene: TRBJ1-1; V gene: TRBV12-3/TRBV12-4; D gene: NA; clone size: many; CDR3 protein: CASRRNLNTEAFF; CDR3 DNA: TGTGCCAGCAGGAGGAACCTGAACACTGAAGCTTTCTTT
J gene: TRBJ1-2; V gene: TRBV7-6; D gene: NA; clone size: many; CDR3 protein: CAILGPDGYTF; CDR3 DNA: TGTGCCATCTTGGGGCCGGATGGCTACACCTTC
J gene: TRBJ1-5; V gene: TRBV6-2/TRBV6-3; D gene: NA; clone size: NA; CDR3 protein: CASSYDRVEPQHF; CDR3 DNA: TGTGCCAGCAGTTACGACCGAGTAGAGCCCCAGCATTTT
J gene: TRBJ1-3; V gene: TRBV11-3; D gene: NA; clone size: few; CDR3 protein: CASSWDTSGNTIYF; CDR3 DNA: TGTGCCAGCAGCTGGGACACCTCTGGAAACACCATATATTTT
J gene: TRBJ1-1; V gene: TRBV7-8; D gene: TRBD1; clone size: many; CDR3 protein: CASSSPGQGRVNTEAFF; CDR3 DNA: TGTGCCAGCAGCTCACCGGGACAGGGAAGGGTGAACACTGAAGCTTTCTTT
J gene: TRBJ2-2; V gene: TRBV7-2; D gene: TRBD2; clone size: few; CDR3 protein: CASSLVGLAGGTTGELFF; CDR3 DNA: TGTGCCAGCAGCTTAGTGGGACTAGCGGGAGGTACCACCGGGGAGCTGTTTTTT
J gene: TRBJ1-1; V gene: TRBV30; D gene: TRBD1; clone size: NA; CDR3 protein: CAWSLIQGLVDTEAFF; CDR3 DNA: TGTGCCTGGAGCCTGATACAGGGGCTAGTGGACACTGAAGCTTTCTTT
J gene: TRBJ2-7; V gene: TRBV7-8; D gene: NA; clone size: NA; CDR3 protein: CASSLDFSRKDEQYF; CDR3 DNA: TGTGCCAGCAGCTTAGATTTTTCCAGGAAAGACGAGCAGTACTTC
J gene: TRBJ1-1; V gene: TRBV7-8; D gene: NA; clone size: NA; CDR3 protein: CASSLEPFGEAFF; CDR3 DNA: TGTGCCAGCAGCTTAGAACCATTCGGTGAAGCTTTCTTT
J gene: TRBJ2-7; V gene: TRBV7-2; D gene: TRBD2; clone size: many; CDR3 protein: CASSLRLTSGIEQYF; CDR3 DNA: TGTGCCAGCAGCTTACGCCTGACTAGCGGGATCGAGCAGTACTTC
J gene: TRBJ2-6; V gene: TRBV7-2; D gene: NA; clone size: NA; CDR3 protein: CASSKQGNGANVLTF; CDR3 DNA: TGTGCCAGCAGCAAACAGGGTAATGGGGCCAACGTCCTGACTTTC
J gene: TRBJ2-7; V gene: TRBV6-1; D gene: NA; clone size: few; CDR3 protein: CASRINGAVRGQYF; CDR3 DNA: TGTGCCAGCAGAATAAACGGGGCCGTCCGGGGGCAGTACTTC